This T cell receptor (beta chain) came from a study of T cell repertoires in cytomegalovirus infection. Study-level information: The public TCR beta signatures pointed to both CMV infection and matching HLA type. Study-wide points: It was HLA-C-restricted CMV-specific TCR beta clonotypes that dominated the response ex vivo. Carriers of CMV and the relevant HLA type were discriminated by public TCR beta frequency.

With regard to this clonotype: Its specificity is not known.

TCRdb reprocessed the reads with MiXCR, giving one entry per CDR3 protein. This sample has some 400,000 distinct CDR3 sequences, with approximately 30% found just once. CDR3 length equals 16 residues. Germline loops: CDR1 LNHDA, CDR2 SQIVND (reference sequence). J gave up 2 bases and V 4 bases, and 5 bases lay outside the gene matches. Sequenced material: PBMCs. The gene calls are TRBV19 and TRBJ1-5; 10 nucleotides align to TRBD1. This TCR was recovered from a human donor in good health (CMV status not recorded). Some clones in this sample may be carry-over from other donors' samples. The chain's CDR3 is CASSKAGTGGNQPQHF. Here the CDR3 DNA reads TGTGCCAGTAGTAAAGCCGGGACAGGGGGCAATCAGCCCCAGCATTTT.